The T cell receptor (beta chain) described here comes from a study of PD-1 blockade in classical Hodgkin lymphoma. Sequencing was performed with immunoSEQ multiplex PCR; in TCRdb, only in-frame clones are kept and a portion is missing. This sample has 17,000 or so clones; about 80% occur once, and the top ten carry 3.5% to 5%. Patients all relapsed after autologous stem cell transplantation, and there was variation in brentuximab vedotin exposure. The CDR3 runs to 16 residues. Germline V gene sequence: CDR1 MDHEN, CDR2 SYDVKM. Losses at the gene ends were 2 bases for V and 8 bases for J; bases not matched to a gene: 10.

The chain has TRBV28 and TRBJ1-2, with 11 bases aligning to TRBD1. The input for sequencing was peripheral blood mononuclear cells (PBMCs), taken at baseline. This receptor was taken from a human donor with classical Hodgkin lymphoma. The CDR3 DNA is TGTGCCAGCAGTTTACCCGGGACAGGGGGACTAGGGGGCTACACCTTC. This translates into CASSLPGTGGLGGYTF.